This T cell receptor beta chain emerged from a study of cytomegalovirus exposure and HLA in healthy donors (dated by TCRdb to the late 2010s). With regard to the full study: An earlier analysis of approximately 640 of the donors reported 250 to 300 Gb of sequence data and around 110 million unique TCR beta sequences from roughly 180 million T cells. The number of donors typed differed by locus, with about 629-640 for A, B, C, DRB1 and DQB1, roughly 520 for DQA1, nearly 610 for DPA1, and about 450 for DPB1. About five DR-DQ haplotypes were treated as single units for association and clustering because of strong linkage in the cohort. To study patterns of TCR occurrence, a later analysis re-analyzed previously published TCR beta repertoires from around 660 donors and added high-resolution HLA genotyping. The study combined high-throughput TCR immunosequencing, statistical association of individual TCRs with disease status, and machine learning to predict cytomegalovirus infection status. An early release covering some 640 HLA-typed donors comprised roughly 300 gigabases of sequencing data and some 79 million unique TCR sequences. Donor age, sex, ethnicity and CMV serostatus were collected together with the repertoire data. HLA typing included class I and class II loci at four-digit resolution. A later genetic analysis used genome-wide SNP genotypes for about 55% of the 666 donors, treating that subset as a discovery cohort. On average, about 200,000 unique TCR beta nucleotide sequences were sequenced per donor among some 430 genotyped donors of the cohort, with about 19% of those sequences being non-productive. Using immunosequencing, the study profiled T cell repertoires from 500 to 800 subjects and related those repertoires to cytomegalovirus serostatus. To decide whether each TCR beta V gene segment behaved as functional or pseudogenic, an earlier analysis of some 600 of the donors relied on high-throughput TCR beta sequencing. The genetic ancestry cluster associated with self-reported Caucasian donors included 65% to 90% of the approximately 410 genotyped donors. In the later analysis, no new phenotypic data were used to find candidate immune exposures; instead, reliance was placed on TCR beta sequences and their occurrence across donors. The study aimed to test whether signatures of past pathogen exposure could be identified by cataloging public T cell receptors. A separate validation cohort of over a hundred different subjects was used in addition to the 666-subject first cohort. Every repertoire in the discovery cohort had been generated on one and the same sequencing platform. General findings and caveats noted by the study authors: The presence/absence analyses assumed that sequencing depth was roughly uniform across donors, and that assumption may not be true. The classifier was reported to diagnose cytomegalovirus status with high specificity and sensitivity in both the original and validation cohorts. Because counts were too low, roughly 16 rarely observed V segments, including chromosome 9 orphons, were excluded from the earlier analysis of 587 of the donors. When HLA alleles, especially DR and DQ, strongly co-occurred, TCR associations were difficult to assign to individual alleles. In a later analysis, most CMV-associated TCR beta chains were found to appear HLA-restricted, with HLA associations seemingly driven largely by CMV exposure. The study gave a list of under 200 TCR beta chains associated with cytomegalovirus. In a later analysis, TCR association rates were found to vary across HLA loci, with the most associated TCRs seen for DRB1 alleles and the fewest for HLA-C alleles. Because some donors lacked HLA typing at each locus, the association tests relied only on the typed subset. A few of the identified cytomegalovirus-associated TCR beta chains were confirmed in vitro to be specific for cytomegalovirus antigens. Several of the top co-occurrence clusters appeared to be linked to parvovirus B19, influenza, CMV and Epstein-Barr virus, according to a later analysis. The authors suggested that the approach could potentially be extended to other disease states and immunological phenotypes. For the cohort, immune exposure information was limited to CMV serostatus. Correlated functional status among segregating V segments might reflect linkage disequilibrium, but an unknown experimental factor could not be ruled out. The 87-base-pair reads could not distinguish some IMGT-functional V segments, including TRBV6-2 and TRBV6-3, so those segments were excluded. In an earlier analysis of several hundred of the donors, most TCR beta V segments were observed in productive rearrangements about 87% or about 30% of the time, broadly matching IMGT annotations. Most TCR sequences were seen in very few donors, while some public TCRs were found in many individuals. In a later analysis, over 15,000 TCR beta sequences were associated with specific HLA alleles at a false discovery rate of 0.05. A further reported finding was that TCR beta sequences accurately predicted the HLA-A and HLA-B alleles for most subjects in the first cohort. Only TCR beta chains were sequenced in this cohort, and the absence of alpha or paired-chain data limited detectable features. A cluster of highly shared sequence variants was judged likely to represent a technical artifact of the sequencing pipeline. In a later genetic analysis, fewer N-insertions in productive TCRs were reported among donors in an Asian-associated ancestry cluster than the 666-donor mean. Compared with equally common non-associated chains, HLA-associated TCR beta chains in a later analysis were more clonally expanded and had lower generation probabilities. In a later genetic analysis, a missense DCLRE1C variant was associated with V-gene and J-gene trimming of TCR beta chains, and the association was replicated in an independent cohort.

In total, roughly 670 healthy bone marrow donors made up the cohort. All cohort members were sampled while nominally healthy, although unrecorded immune exposures were likely present. The donor was CMV seronegative and was included in the group of a few hundred seronegative cohort members. A peripheral blood sample was provided by each donor, and peripheral blood mononuclear cells were used for TCR beta sequencing. Genomic DNA extraction from the blood cell samples was performed with the Qiagen DNeasy Blood Extraction Kit. As for this clone: Its antigen target is currently unknown. No base quality information exists; no much larger clone differs at one position.

CDR1 and CDR2, per the germline V gene, are SGHAT and FQNNGV. The trim is 1 base for V and 1 base for J, with a gap of 7 bases between the germline ends. Its CDR3 holds 14 amino acids, cysteine through phenylalanine. Only the CDR3 DNA is retained, 42 bases long and in frame from the first base. The receptor library was made with the immunoSEQ multiplex PCR assay. For the multiplex PCR, a mixture combining 60 forward primers for TCR Vbeta segments and 13 reverse primers for TCR Jbeta segments was used. Amplification of the CDR3 region of rearranged TCR beta genes was performed with a multiplex PCR assay on genomic DNA. On the Illumina HiSeq System, the amplified TCR beta libraries were sequenced as 87-base-pair reads. The authors' pipeline ran thus. Across the roughly 600 repertoires, a later analysis counted 60 million to 90 million unique TCR beta chains, roughly 11 million of which were shared by at least two donors. Raw reads were error-corrected and collapsed into unique sequences by a nearest-neighbor algorithm in which closely related sequences were merged to remove PCR and sequencing errors. V, D and J gene segments were assigned by aligning CDR3 sequences to IMGT reference sequences. Each retained sequence needed at least a six-nucleotide match to both a V gene segment and a J gene segment. A rearrangement was called productive if the CDR3 had no stop codons and remained in frame with V and J, and every other rearrangement was called non-productive. Following IMGT convention, CDR3 was defined as the stretch from the second conserved V-encoded cysteine up to the conserved J-encoded phenylalanine. In an earlier analysis of around 570 of the donors, sequences lacking an unambiguous match to a single V gene segment were excluded. In an earlier analysis of approximately 610 of the donors, V segments were called functional above 56.7% productive rearrangements and were called segregating when the between-donor standard deviation exceeded 5%. To diagnose cytomegalovirus status from the catalog of TCR beta chain sequences, a statistical classification framework was built. A later analysis assigned V and J genes by comparing TCR nucleotide sequences with IMGT/GENE-DB human TR gene sequences. A later analysis assigned CDR3 sequences and most-parsimonious VDJ recombination scenarios with the TCRdist pipeline. In a later analysis, each TCR beta chain was defined by its CDR3 amino acid sequence together with its V-gene family, and reads lacking a unique V-gene family were excluded. In a later analysis, approximately 590 highly shared, low-generation-probability nucleotide sequences were removed to address suspected cross-contamination and a sequencing artifact. For each public chain, a later analysis derived a clonal expansion index from normalized ranks of inferred template counts within each repertoire. In a later analysis, generation probabilities were computed using a VDJ recombination model fitted to out-of-frame rearrangements, and the results were checked against IGoR. A later analysis scored TCR-TCR, TCR-HLA and TCR-CMV co-occurrence with hypergeometric tests, applying a repertoire-size bias correction to TCR pairs. False discovery rates were estimated in a later analysis by permuting HLA or CMV assignments 20 times. In a later analysis, co-occurring TCRs were grouped with DBSCAN, and TCRdist sequence similarity was added when clustering was performed within HLA-allele-positive subsets. Repertoires with fewer than 30,000 or more than 120,000 public chains, plus five repertoires with anomalous nucleotide sharing, were excluded from co-occurrence clustering. This immuneACCESS table, as held by TCRdb, lists in-frame sequences with V and J called but not all clones. Of the missing ones, under half trace to an unresolved V gene in checked studies; the others have no known cause. Clone size and V and J calls were adopted from that table, with D and trimming inferred from the DNA. For this sample there are some 54,000 clones; approximately 80% appear just once. The ten largest clonotypes hold around 5.9% of the sample.

The sequenced material came from PBMCs. This clonotype was obtained from a male donor in good health and CMV-seronegative. Recombination connected TRBV11-2 to TRBJ1-1, with the D gene not confidently named. The CDR3 reads as follows: CASSLVTSNTEAFF. The bases read TGTGCCAGCAGCTTAGTAACATCGAACACTGAAGCTTTCTTT.